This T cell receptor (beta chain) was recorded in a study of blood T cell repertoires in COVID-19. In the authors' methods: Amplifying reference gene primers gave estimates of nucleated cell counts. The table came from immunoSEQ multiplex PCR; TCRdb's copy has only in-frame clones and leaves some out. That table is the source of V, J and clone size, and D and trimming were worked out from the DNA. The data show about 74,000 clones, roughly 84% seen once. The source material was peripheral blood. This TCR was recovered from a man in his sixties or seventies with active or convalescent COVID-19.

In nucleotides, the CDR3 is TGCAGCGTTGATGTGCAGGGGGACAGGGGGATGAATACGCAGTATTTT. This encodes CSVDVQGDRGMNTQYF. The V and J genes are TRBV29-1 and TRBJ2-3; TRBD1 matches at 11 bases. Germline V gene lookup returns CDR1 SQVTM and CDR2 ANQGSEA. After removal of 3 bases from V and 7 bases from J, the junction contained 12 bases not matched to a gene. This CDR3 spans 16 amino acids.